These T cell receptor beta chains were read from a single sample in a study of blood T cell repertoires in COVID-19. Clones were read by immunoSEQ multiplex PCR, and TCRdb kept only the in-frame ones, dropping some. This sample has about 120,000 clones, with more than 75% found just once. Sample: peripheral blood. The receptors were sampled from a man aged 35 to 55 with acute or convalescent COVID-19. The CDR3 runs from the conserved cysteine through the conserved F or W. The D gene is left open where the match is weak. For some rows the clone size is stated as once, few or many, or as a class when expanded; others skip it.

d_gene,v_gene,j_gene,abundance,CDR3nt,CDR3aa
-,TRBV9,TRBJ2-1,-,TGTGCCAGCAGCGTAGGGGCAGGGGTATCAAGCTCCTACAATGAGCAGTTCTTC,CASSVGAGVSSSYNEQFF
-,TRBV10-3,TRBJ2-7,-,TGTGTCATCAAGGCGGCCTCGAGCTCCTACGAGCAGTACTTC,CVIKAASSSYEQYF
TRBD1,TRBV5-4,TRBJ2-2,-,TGTGCCAGCAGCTTGGGCCAGGGGGCCGCAAACACCGGGGAGCTGTTTTTT,CASSLGQGAANTGELFF
-,TRBV19,TRBJ1-1,once,TGTGCCAGTAGTAGGGGGGTGAAGGTGAACACTGAAGCTTTCTTT,CASSRGVKVNTEAFF
-,TRBV7-2,TRBJ1-6,-,TGTGCCAGCAGCTTAGTTCTGTCACCCCTCCACTTT,CASSLVLSPLHF
TRBD1,TRBV12-5,TRBJ2-7,once,TGTGCTAGTGTTCCCCCAGGGGGTAGAGCCTACGAGCAGTACTTC,CASVPPGGRAYEQYF
-,TRBV7-2,TRBJ2-3,-,TGTGCCAGCAGCCCGACTAGATCGGTTGGCACAGATACGCAGTATTTT,CASSPTRSVGTDTQYF
TRBD2,TRBV28,TRBJ2-3,-,TGTGCCAGCCAACTAGCGGGGGCCACAGATACGCAGTATTTT,CASQLAGATDTQYF
-,TRBV9,TRBJ2-1,-,TGTGCCAGCAGCGTAGTGGCAGGGGTTACCTACAATGAGCAGTTCTTC,CASSVVAGVTYNEQFF
-,TRBV10-3,TRBJ1-6,-,TGTGCCATCGCAGGGGCGCGTAATTCACCCCTCCACTTT,CAIAGARNSPLHF
-,TRBV11-1,TRBJ2-5,-,TGTGCCAGCAGCCGACTCCGGCTAGCCCAGTGGGGGACCCAGTACTTC,CASSRLRLAQWGTQYF
TRBD2,TRBV9,TRBJ2-2,few,TGTGCCAGCAGCGTAGAAAGTGCGGGGGGGAACACCGGGGAGCTGTTTTTT,CASSVESAGGNTGELFF
-,TRBV6-5,TRBJ2-3,once,TGTGCCAGCAGTTACTCTGGGAGCGGTACAGATACGCAGTATTTT,CASSYSGSGTDTQYF